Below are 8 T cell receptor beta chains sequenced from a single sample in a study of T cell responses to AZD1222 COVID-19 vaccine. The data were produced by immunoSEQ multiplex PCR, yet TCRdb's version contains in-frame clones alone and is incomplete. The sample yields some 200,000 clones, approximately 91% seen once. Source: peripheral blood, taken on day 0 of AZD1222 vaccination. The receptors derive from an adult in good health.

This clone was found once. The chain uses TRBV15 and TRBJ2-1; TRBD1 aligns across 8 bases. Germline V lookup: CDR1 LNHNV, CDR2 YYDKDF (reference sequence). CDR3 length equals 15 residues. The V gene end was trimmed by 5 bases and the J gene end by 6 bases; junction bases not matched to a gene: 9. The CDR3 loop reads CATSPLQGASNEQFF. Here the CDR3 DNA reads TGTGCCACCAGCCCCCTCCAGGGGGCGTCCAATGAGCAGTTCTTC. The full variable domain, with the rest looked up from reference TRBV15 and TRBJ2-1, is DAMVIQNPRYQVTQFGKPVTLSCSQTLNHNVMYWYQQKSSQAPKLLFHYYDKDFNNEADTPDNFQSRRPNTSFCFLDIRSPGLGDTAMYLCATSPLQGASNEQFFGPGTRLTVL.

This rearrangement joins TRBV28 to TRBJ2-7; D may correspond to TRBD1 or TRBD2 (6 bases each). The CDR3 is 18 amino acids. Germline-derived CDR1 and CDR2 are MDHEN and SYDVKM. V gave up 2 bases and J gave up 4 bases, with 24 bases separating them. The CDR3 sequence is CASSLVGGSGGRRYEQYF. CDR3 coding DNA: TGTGCCAGCAGTTTAGTAGGGGGGAGTGGTGGGCGAAGGTACGAGCAGTACTTC.

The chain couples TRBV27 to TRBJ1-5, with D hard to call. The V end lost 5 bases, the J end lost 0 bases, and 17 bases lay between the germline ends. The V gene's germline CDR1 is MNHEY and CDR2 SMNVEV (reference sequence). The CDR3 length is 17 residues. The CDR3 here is CASSPQAGPYSNQPQHF. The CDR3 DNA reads TGTGCCAGCAGTCCCCAGGCCGGGCCCTATAGCAATCAGCCCCAGCATTTT.

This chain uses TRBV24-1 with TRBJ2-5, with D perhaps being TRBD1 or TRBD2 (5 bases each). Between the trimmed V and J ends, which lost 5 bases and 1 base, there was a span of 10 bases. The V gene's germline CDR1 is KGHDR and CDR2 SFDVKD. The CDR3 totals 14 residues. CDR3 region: CATSGAGSQETQYF. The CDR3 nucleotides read TGTGCCACCAGTGGCGCAGGGAGCCAAGAGACCCAGTACTTC.

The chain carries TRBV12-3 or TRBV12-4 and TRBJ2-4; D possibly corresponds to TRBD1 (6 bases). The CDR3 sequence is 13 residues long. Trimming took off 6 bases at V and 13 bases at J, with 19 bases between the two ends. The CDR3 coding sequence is TGTGCCAGCAGCCCCGGGACACTGACCCCACAGTACTTC. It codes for CASSPGTLTPQYF.

The CDR3 loop is CASSGTVNYGYTF. DNA for the CDR3: TGCGCCAGCTCCGGGACGGTTAACTATGGCTACACCTTC. The rearrangement links TRBV5-1 to TRBJ1-2; TRBD1 might be the D (5 bases). The CDR3 has 13 amino acids. Between the trimmed V and J ends, which lost 7 bases and 1 base, there was a span of 11 bases. Germline V gene data show CDR1 as SGHRS and CDR2 as YFSETQ.

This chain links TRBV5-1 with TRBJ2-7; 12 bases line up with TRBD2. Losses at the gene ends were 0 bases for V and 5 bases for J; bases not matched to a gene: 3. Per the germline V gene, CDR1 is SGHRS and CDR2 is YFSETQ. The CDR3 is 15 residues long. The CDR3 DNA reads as TGCGCCAGCAGCTTGGGACTAGCGGGGGTTGACGAGCAGTACTTC. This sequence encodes CASSLGLAGVDEQYF. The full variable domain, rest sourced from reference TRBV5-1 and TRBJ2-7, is KAGVTQTPRYLIKTRGQQVTLSCSPISGHRSVSWYQQTPGQGLQFLFEYFSETQRNKGNFPGRFSGRQFSNSRSEMNVSTLELGDSALYLCASSLGLAGVDEQYFGPGTRLTVT.

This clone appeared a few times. The CDR3 sequence is CASSLVGAGASYEQYF. The CDR3 DNA is TGTGCCAGCAGCTTGGTTGGAGCGGGGGCCTCCTACGAGCAGTACTTC. The rearrangement links TRBV5-6 to TRBJ2-7; 8 bases match TRBD2. Germline-derived CDR1 and CDR2 are SGHDT and YYEEEE. This CDR3 is built from 16 residues. J was trimmed by 0 bases and V by 0 bases; bases with no gene match: 5. The full variable domain, completed using reference TRBV5-6 and TRBJ2-7, is DAGVTQSPTHLIKTRGQQVTLRCSPKSGHDTVSWYQQALGQGPQFIFQYYEEEERQRGNFPDRFSGHQFPNYSSELNVNALLLGDSALYLCASSLVGAGASYEQYFGPGTRLTVT.